A single sample gave rise to the 8 T cell receptor beta chains below, sequenced in a study of glioma-infiltrating T cells. Amplification of TCR alpha and beta CDR3 regions from RNA used iRepertoire nested multiplex PCR. TCRdb re-analysed the multiplex PCR reads in MiXCR, keeping a single row per CDR3 protein. The sample has some 190,000 distinct CDR3 sequences; 30% to 40% are singletons. The specimen sequenced was glioma tissue, nonneoplastic brain tissue, or PBMCs (not recorded which). The receptors derive from a human donor with low-grade glioma or glioblastoma, undergoing nonglioma brain surgery, or in good health (not recorded which).

This clonotype was observed a handful of times. This sequence joins TRBV19 and TRBJ1-5, with 11 bases identical to TRBD1. V dropped 5 bases and J dropped 0; count of bases not matched to a gene: 6. The CDR3 runs 17 residues. Germline CDR1 LNHDA, CDR2 SQIVND (reference sequence). The CDR3 protein is CASSWTGGRYSNQPQHF. DNA for the CDR3: TGTGCCAGTAGTTGGACAGGGGGCCGTTATAGCAATCAGCCCCAGCATTTT.

Notes on this clonotype: A much larger clone sits a single nucleotide away, making a read error possible. The chain carries TRBV6-6 and TRBJ2-1; 15 bases agree with TRBD2. Germline CDR1 is MNHNY and CDR2 is SVGAGI (reference sequence). This CDR3 has 19 amino acids. V gave up 0 bases and J gave up 4 bases; unmatched junction bases: 7. This CDR3 reads CASSYSRTSGRDPYNEQFF. The CDR3 DNA reads TGTGCCAGCAGTTACTCTCGGACTAGCGGGAGGGATCCGTACAATGAGCAGTTCTTC.

This clonotype came up a few times. A much larger clone differs from this one at a single base, so this may be a read error. V gene TRBV20-1 combines with J gene TRBJ2-3, with TRBD2 matching over 9 bases. V was clipped by 1 base and J by 2 bases; unmatched bases: 4. The CDR3 is made up of 15 amino acids. The V gene's germline CDR1 is DFQATT and CDR2 SNEGSKA (reference sequence). The CDR3, as DNA: TGCAGTGCTAGAGCGGCTAGCGGGGACACAGATACGCAGTATTTT. This encodes CSARAASGDTDTQYF.

Comments on this clonotype: One base away lies a much larger clone, so this may be a sequencing read error. The gene calls are TRBV4-1 and TRBJ2-1, with D unclear. Germline CDR1 and CDR2: MGHRA and YSYEKL. The CDR3 has 14 residues. As DNA, the CDR3 is TGCGCCAGCAGCCAAGAGCAGGCGAGCAATGAGGAGTTCTTC. It yields the protein CASSQEQASNEEFF.

This clonotype was counted only a few times. The rearrangement joins TRBV7-2 to TRBJ2-1, with 9 bases matching TRBD1. CDR3 length equals 18 residues. Germline CDR1 and CDR2: SGHTA and FQGNSA. V lost 4 bases to trimming and J lost 10 bases; unmatched junction nucleotides: 20. The CDR3 region is CASSSRDRAPKSIMEQFF. CDR3 nucleotides: TGTGCCAGCAGCTCCCGGGACAGGGCCCCCAAATCAATTATGGAGCAGTTCTTC. Looking up the rest from reference TRBV7-2 and TRBJ2-1 gives the full variable domain: GAGVSQSPSNKVTEKGKDVELRCDPISGHTALYWYRQSLGQGLEFLIYFQGNSAPDKSGLPSDRFSAERTGGSVSTLTIQRTQQEDSAVYLCASSSRDRAPKSIMEQFFGPGTRLTVL.

This clonotype has a handful of counts. This sequence joins TRBV4-3 and TRBJ2-2; the D is unclear. The germline gives CDR1 LGHNA, CDR2 YSLEER. V dropped 4 bases and J dropped 6 bases, with 15 bases sitting between them. The CDR3 contains 15 residues. The CDR3 DNA follows: TGCGCCAGCAGCCTCGGAAGCTTGACGGCCGGGGAGCTGTTTTTT. Protein: CASSLGSLTAGELFF.

For this clonotype: A junction boundary mismatches the germline segment, possibly from a read error. The CDR3 loop is CASSLLGQGVGETQYF. As DNA, the CDR3 is TGTGCTAGCAGCCTCCTGGGACAGGGAGTTGGAGAGACCCAGTACTTC. This chain links TRBV7-7 with TRBJ2-5, with 9 bases matching TRBD1. Germline values: CDR1 SSHAT, CDR2 FNYEAQ (reference sequence). The CDR3 runs to 16 residues.

Worth noting for this clonotype: Being one base from a much bigger clone, this may be a read error. J is TRBJ2-1 and V is TRBV19, with 7 bases that match TRBD1. The CDR3 consists of 15 residues. Unmatched junction bases numbered 10, after V lost 3 bases and J lost 8 bases. CDR1 is LNHDA and CDR2 is SQIVND in the germline V gene (reference sequence). This CDR3 is CASSMADRAKDEQFF. The CDR3 DNA sequence: TGTGCCAGTAGTATGGCAGACAGGGCGAAGGATGAGCAGTTCTTC.